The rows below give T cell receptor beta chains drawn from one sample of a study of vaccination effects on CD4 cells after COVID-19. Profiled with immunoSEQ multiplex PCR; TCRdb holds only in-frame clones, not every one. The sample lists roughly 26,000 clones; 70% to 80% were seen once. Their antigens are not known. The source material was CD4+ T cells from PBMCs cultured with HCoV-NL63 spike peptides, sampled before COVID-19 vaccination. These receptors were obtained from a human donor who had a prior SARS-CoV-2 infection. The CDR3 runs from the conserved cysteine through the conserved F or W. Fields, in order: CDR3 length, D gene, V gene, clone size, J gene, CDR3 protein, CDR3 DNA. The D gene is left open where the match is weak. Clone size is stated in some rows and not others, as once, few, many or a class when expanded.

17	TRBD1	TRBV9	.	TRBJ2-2	CASSTTGTGSGTGELFF	TGTGCCAGCAGTACAACCGGGACAGGGTCCGGGACCGGGGAGCTGTTTTTT
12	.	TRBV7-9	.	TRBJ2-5	CASSFLTETQYF	TGTGCCAGCAGCTTCCTCACGGAGACCCAGTACTTC
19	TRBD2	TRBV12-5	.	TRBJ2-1	CASGLAGTSRQSSYNEQFF	TGTGCTAGTGGTTTGGCGGGGACTAGCAGACAAAGCTCCTACAATGAGCAGTTCTTC
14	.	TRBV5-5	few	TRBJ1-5	CASSFVGGSQPQHF	TGTGCCAGCAGCTTCGTGGGGGGCAGTCAGCCCCAGCATTTT
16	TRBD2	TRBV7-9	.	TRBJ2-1	CASRYRTSGGANEQFF	TGTGCCAGCAGGTACCGGACTAGCGGGGGGGCCAATGAGCAGTTCTTC
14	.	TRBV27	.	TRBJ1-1	CASSRQGGITEAFF	TGTGCCAGCAGTCGTCAGGGAGGTATCACTGAAGCTTTCTTT
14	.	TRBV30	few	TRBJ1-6	CAWSFGTFNSPLHF	TGTGCCTGGAGTTTCGGGACATTTAATTCACCCCTCCACTTT
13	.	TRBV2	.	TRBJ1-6	CASSEGRTSPLHF	TGTGCCAGCAGTGAAGGGCGTACCTCACCCCTCCACTTT
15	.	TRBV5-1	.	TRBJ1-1	CASSLEAGEATEAFF	TGCGCCAGCAGCTTGGAGGCAGGGGAGGCCACTGAAGCTTTCTTT
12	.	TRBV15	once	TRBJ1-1	CATSRGTAEAFF	TGTGCCACCAGCAGAGGGACAGCTGAAGCTTTCTTT
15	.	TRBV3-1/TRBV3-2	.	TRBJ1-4	CASSQGGGIGEKLFF	TGTGCCAGCAGCCAAGGAGGGGGGATTGGGGAAAAACTGTTTTTT
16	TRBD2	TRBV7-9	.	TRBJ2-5	CASSLFPAGGPETQYF	TGTGCCAGCAGCTTATTCCCAGCGGGAGGGCCGGAGACCCAGTACTTC
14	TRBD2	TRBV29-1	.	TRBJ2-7	CSVVGSGSSYEQYF	TGCAGCGTTGTGGGTAGCGGGAGTTCCTACGAGCAGTACTTC
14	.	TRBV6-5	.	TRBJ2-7	CASSYREQGREQYF	TGTGCCAGCAGCTACAGAGAGCAGGGGAGGGAGCAGTACTTC
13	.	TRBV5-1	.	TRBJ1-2	CASRYRENYGYTF	TGCGCCAGCAGATACAGGGAGAACTATGGCTACACCTTC
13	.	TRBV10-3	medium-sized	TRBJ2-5	CAISGSGLETQYF	TGTGCCATCAGTGGATCTGGTTTGGAGACCCAGTACTTC
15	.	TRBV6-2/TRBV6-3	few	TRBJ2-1	CASSYSSGTYNEQFF	TGTGCCAGCAGTTACTCAAGTGGAACCTACAATGAGCAGTTCTTC
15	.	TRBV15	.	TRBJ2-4	CATSSAGPAKNIQYF	TGTGCCACCAGCAGTGCGGGGCCAGCCAAAAACATTCAGTACTTC